Listed here is a single T cell receptor beta chain. What it binds is not known. The PCR employed 60 Vbeta primers together with 13 Jbeta primers. This table comes from immunoSEQ multiplex PCR, and its TCRdb copy is limited to in-frame clones, with some not included. The sample carries about 130,000 clones, 75% to 80% recorded once. This CDR3 contains 16 residues. V shed 0 bases and J shed 8 bases, with 17 bases lying between them. The germline CDR1 and CDR2 sequences are SGHDT and YYEEEE. The sample belongs to a study of cytomegalovirus exposure and HLA in healthy donors. Study-level results: Through in vitro validation, a few CMV-associated chains were shown to be specific for CMV antigens. Per a later analysis, 15,000 to 20,000 TCR beta sequences showed association with HLA alleles at 0.05 false discovery rate.

The sequence derives from a man aged 35 to 55 in good health and CMV-seronegative. The rearrangement joins TRBV5-6 to TRBJ1-4; no clear D gene. Sequenced input: PBMCs. The CDR3 DNA is TGTGCCAGCAGCTTGGTTGGCTTCCCGTCTGAAGAAAAACTGTTTTTT. Its protein product is CASSLVGFPSEEKLFF.